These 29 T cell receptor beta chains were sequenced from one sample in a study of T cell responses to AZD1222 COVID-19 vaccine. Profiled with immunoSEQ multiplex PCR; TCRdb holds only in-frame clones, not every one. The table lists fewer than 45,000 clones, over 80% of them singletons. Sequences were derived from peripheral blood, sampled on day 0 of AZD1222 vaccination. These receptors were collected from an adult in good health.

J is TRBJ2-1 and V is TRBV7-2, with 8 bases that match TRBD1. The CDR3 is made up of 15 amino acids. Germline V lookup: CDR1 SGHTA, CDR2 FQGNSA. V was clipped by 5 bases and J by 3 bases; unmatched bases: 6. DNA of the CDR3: TGTGCCAGCAGCCCCAGGACAGGGTACTACAATGAGCAGTTCTTC. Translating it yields CASSPRTGYYNEQFF. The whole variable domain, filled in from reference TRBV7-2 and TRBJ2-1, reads GAGVSQSPSNKVTEKGKDVELRCDPISGHTALYWYRQSLGQGLEFLIYFQGNSAPDKSGLPSDRFSAERTGGSVSTLTIQRTQQEDSAVYLCASSPRTGYYNEQFFGPGTRLTVL.

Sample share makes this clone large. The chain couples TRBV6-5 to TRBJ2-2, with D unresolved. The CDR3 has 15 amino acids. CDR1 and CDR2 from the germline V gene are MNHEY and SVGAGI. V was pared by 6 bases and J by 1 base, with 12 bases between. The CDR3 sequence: CASSGKQLNTGELFF. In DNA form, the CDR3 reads TGTGCCAGCAGCGGCAAACAACTGAACACCGGGGAGCTGTTTTTT.

CDR3 sequence: CASSGQNQETQYF. The CDR3 DNA is TGTGCCAGTAGCGGGCAGAACCAAGAGACCCAGTACTTC. The V call is TRBV19, the J call TRBJ2-5; unclear D gene. This CDR3 region has 13 residues. Trimming cost V 6 bases and J 0 bases, with 8 bases left between them. Germline V gene lookup returns CDR1 LNHDA and CDR2 SQIVND (reference sequence).

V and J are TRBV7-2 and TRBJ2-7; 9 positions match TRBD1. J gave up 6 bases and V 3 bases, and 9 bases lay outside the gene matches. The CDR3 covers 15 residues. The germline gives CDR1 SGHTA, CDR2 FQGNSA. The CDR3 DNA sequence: TGTGCCAGCAGCTTGTTGGAGGGACAGGGCCTCGAGCAGTACTTC. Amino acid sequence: CASSLLEGQGLEQYF.

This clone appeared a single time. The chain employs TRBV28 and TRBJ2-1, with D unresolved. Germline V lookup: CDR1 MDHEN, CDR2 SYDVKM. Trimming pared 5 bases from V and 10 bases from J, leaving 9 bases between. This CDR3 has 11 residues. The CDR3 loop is CASSPAGEQFF. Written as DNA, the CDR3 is TGTGCCAGCAGTCCAGCCGGGGAGCAGTTCTTC.

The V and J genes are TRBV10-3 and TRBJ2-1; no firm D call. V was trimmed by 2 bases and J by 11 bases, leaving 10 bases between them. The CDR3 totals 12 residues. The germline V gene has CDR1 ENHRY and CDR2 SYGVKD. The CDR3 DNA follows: TGTGCCATCAGTGAGCAAGTTAGAAAGCAGTTCTTC. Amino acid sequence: CAISEQVRKQFF.

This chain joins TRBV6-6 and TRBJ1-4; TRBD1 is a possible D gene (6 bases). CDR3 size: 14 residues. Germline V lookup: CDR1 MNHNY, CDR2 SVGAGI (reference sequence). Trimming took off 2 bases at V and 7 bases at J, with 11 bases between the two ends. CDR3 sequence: CASSYLGAGEKLFF. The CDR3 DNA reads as TGTGCCAGCAGTTACCTGGGGGCTGGTGAAAAACTGTTTTTT.

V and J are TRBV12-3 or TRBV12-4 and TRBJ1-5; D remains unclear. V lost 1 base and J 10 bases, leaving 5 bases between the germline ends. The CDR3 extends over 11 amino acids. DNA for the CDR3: TGTGCCAGCAGTTTAGGGGGACCCCAGCATTTT. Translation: CASSLGGPQHF.

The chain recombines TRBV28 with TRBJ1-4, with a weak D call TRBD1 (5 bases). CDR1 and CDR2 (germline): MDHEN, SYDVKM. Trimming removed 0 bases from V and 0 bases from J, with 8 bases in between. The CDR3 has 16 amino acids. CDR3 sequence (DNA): TGTGCCAGCAGTTTATGGGGGACCACAACTAATGAAAAACTGTTTTTT. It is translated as CASSLWGTTTNEKLFF.

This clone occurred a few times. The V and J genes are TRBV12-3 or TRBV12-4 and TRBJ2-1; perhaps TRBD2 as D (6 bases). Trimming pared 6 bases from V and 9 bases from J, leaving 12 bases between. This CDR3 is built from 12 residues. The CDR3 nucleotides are TGTGCCAGCAGCTCAGTGGGGGGTGAGCAGTTCTTC. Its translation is CASSSVGGEQFF.

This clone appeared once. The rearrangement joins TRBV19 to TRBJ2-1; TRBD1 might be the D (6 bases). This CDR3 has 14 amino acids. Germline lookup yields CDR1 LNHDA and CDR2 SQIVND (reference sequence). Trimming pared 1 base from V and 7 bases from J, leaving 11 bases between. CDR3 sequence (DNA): TGTGCCAGTAGTATAGCCACAGGGTGGAATGAGCAGTTCTTC. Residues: CASSIATGWNEQFF.

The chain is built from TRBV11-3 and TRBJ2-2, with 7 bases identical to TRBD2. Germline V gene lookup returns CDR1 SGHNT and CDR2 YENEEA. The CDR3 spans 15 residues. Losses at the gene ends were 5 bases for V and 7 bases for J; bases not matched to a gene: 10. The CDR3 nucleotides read TGTGCCAGCAGCCCCCCCGGCGGGAGTGGCGGGGAGCTGTTTTTT. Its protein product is CASSPPGGSGGELFF.

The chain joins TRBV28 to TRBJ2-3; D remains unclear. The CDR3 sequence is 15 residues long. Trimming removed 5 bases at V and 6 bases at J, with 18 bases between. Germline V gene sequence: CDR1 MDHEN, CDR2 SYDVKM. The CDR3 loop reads CASSPQPWTPDTQYF. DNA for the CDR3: TGTGCCAGCAGTCCACAACCTTGGACCCCGGATACGCAGTATTTT.

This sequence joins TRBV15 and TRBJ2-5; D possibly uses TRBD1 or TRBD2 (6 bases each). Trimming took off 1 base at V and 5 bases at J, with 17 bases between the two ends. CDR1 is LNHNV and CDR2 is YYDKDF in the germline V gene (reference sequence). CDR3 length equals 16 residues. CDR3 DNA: TGTGCCACCAGCAGAGGAGTAGGGGGGCGCGAGGAGACCCAGTACTTC. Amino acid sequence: CATSRGVGGREETQYF.

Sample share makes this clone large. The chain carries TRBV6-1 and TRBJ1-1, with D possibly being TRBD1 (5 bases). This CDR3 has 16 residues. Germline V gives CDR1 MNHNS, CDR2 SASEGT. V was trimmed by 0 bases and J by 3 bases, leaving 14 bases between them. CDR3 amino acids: CASSEALREGDTEAFF. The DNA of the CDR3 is TGTGCCAGCAGTGAAGCGCTTAGAGAAGGGGACACTGAAGCTTTCTTT.

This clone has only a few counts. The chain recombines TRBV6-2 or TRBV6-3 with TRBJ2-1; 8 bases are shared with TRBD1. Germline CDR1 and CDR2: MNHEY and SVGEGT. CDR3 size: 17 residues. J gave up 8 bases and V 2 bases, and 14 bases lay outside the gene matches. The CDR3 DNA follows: TGTGCCAGCAGTTACCCTCGTTCGGGGACAGGTGGCGATGAGCAGTTCTTC. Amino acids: CASSYPRSGTGGDEQFF.

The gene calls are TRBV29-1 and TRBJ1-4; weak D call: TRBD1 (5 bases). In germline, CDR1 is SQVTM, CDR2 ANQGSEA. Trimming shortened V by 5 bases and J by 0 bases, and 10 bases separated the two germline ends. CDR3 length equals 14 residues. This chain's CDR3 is CSVRGTSTNEKLFF. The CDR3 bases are TGCAGCGTTCGAGGGACCTCAACTAATGAAAAACTGTTTTTT.

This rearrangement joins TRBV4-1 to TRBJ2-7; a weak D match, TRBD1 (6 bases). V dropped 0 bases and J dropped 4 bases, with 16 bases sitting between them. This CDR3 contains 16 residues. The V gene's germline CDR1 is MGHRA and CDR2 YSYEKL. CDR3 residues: CASSQDGQWGLYEQYF. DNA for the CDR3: TGCGCCAGCAGCCAAGATGGACAGTGGGGCCTGTACGAGCAGTACTTC.

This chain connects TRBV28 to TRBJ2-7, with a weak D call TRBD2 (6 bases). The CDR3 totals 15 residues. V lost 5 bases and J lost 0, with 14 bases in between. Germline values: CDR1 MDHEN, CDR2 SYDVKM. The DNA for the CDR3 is TGTGCCAGCAGTCCCCGGACTACCATCTCCTACGAGCAGTACTTC. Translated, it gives CASSPRTTISYEQYF.

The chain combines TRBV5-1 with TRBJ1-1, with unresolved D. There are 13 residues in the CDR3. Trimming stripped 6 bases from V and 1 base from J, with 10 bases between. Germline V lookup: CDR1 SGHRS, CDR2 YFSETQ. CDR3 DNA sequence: TGCGCCAGCACCCCCTATGGGAACACTGAAGCTTTCTTT. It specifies CASTPYGNTEAFF.

The CDR3 DNA sequence: TGTGCCAGCAGCGTAGGGACTGGCCTAGAGCAGTATTTT. It translates to CASSVGTGLEQYF. V is TRBV9 and J is TRBJ2-3; the D gene is possibly TRBD2 (5 bases). The germline V and J ends were trimmed by 0 bases and 11 bases, with 13 bases remaining between them. In germline, CDR1 is SGDLS, CDR2 YYNGEE. CDR3 length: 13 amino acids. The full variable domain, its missing parts supplied by reference TRBV9 and TRBJ2-3, is DSGVTQTPKHLITATGQRVTLRCSPRSGDLSVYWYQQSLDQGLQFLIQYYNGEERAKGNILERFSAQQFPDLHSELNLSSLELGDSALYFCASSVGTGLEQYFGPGTRLTVL.

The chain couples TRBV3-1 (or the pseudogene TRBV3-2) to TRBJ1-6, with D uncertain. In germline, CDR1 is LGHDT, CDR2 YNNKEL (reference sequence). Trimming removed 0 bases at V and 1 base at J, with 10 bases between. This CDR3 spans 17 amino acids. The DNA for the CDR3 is TGTGCCAGCAGCCAAGATCTCCCGGGGTCCTATAATTCACCCCTCCACTTT. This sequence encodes CASSQDLPGSYNSPLHF.

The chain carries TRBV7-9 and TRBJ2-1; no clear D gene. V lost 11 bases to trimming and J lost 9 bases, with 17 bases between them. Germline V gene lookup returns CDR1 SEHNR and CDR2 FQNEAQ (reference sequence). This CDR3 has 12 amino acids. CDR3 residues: CAGAIIEREQFF. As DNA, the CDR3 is TGTGCCGGCGCAATTATAGAGCGTGAGCAGTTCTTC.

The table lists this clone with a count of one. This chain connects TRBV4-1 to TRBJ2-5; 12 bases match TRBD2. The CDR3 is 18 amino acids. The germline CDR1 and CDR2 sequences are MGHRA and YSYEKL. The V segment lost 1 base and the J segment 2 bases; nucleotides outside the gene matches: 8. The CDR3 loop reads CASSQAGLAGYAQETQYF. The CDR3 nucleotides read TGCGCCAGCAGCCAAGCGGGACTAGCGGGTTACGCTCAAGAGACCCAGTACTTC.

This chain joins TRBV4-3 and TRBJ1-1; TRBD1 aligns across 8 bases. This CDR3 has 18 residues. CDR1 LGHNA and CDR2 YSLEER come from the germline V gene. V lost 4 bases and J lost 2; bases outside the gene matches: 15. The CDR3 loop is CASSRHGQGRVENTEAFF. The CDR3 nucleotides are TGCGCCAGCAGCCGCCACGGACAGGGAAGGGTCGAAAACACTGAAGCTTTCTTT.

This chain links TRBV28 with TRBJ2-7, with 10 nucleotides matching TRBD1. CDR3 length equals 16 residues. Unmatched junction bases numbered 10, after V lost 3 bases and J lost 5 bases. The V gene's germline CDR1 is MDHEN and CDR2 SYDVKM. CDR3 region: CASSFSPGQGTHEQYF. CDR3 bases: TGTGCCAGCAGTTTCTCGCCGGGACAGGGGACCCACGAGCAGTACTTC. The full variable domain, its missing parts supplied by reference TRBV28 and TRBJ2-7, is DVKVTQSSRYLVKRTGEKVFLECVQDMDHENMFWYRQDPGLGLRLIYFSYDVKMKEKGDIPEGYSVSREKKERFSLILESASTNQTSMYLCASSFSPGQGTHEQYFGPGTRLTVT.

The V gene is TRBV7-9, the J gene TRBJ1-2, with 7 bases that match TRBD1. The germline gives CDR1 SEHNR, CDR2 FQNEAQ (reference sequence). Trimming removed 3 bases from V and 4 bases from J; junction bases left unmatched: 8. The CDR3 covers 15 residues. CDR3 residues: CASSLDWDSPYGYTF. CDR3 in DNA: TGTGCCAGCAGCTTGGATTGGGACAGCCCCTATGGCTACACCTTC.

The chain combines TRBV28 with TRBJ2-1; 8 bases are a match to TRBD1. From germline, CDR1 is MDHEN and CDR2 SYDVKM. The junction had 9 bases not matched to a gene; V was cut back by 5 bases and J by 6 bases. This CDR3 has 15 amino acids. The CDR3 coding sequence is TGTGCCAGCAGTCGTCTTGGACAGGGTGGCAATGAGCAGTTCTTC. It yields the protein CASSRLGQGGNEQFF.

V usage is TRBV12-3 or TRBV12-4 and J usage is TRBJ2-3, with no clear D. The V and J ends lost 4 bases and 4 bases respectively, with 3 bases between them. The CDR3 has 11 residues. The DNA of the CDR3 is TGTGCCAGCAGTTCCCCAGATACGCAGTATTTT. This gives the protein CASSSPDTQYF.